This T cell receptor (beta chain) was captured in a study of shared clonotypes between healthy human individuals. Study-wide points: The naive CD4 repertoires of four donors were compared, and around 5.1% of clonotypes were shared.

Into CD45RA+ naive and CD45RA-negative memory subsets, the CD4+ cells were split. Clones were read by immunoSEQ multiplex PCR, and TCRdb kept only the in-frame ones, dropping some. The sample yields about 960,000 clones, around 80% seen once. This clone was seen just once. Its antigen is currently unknown. The V and J ends lost 3 bases and 6 bases respectively, with 9 bases between them. Germline CDR1 MNHEY, CDR2 SMNVEV (reference sequence). The length of the CDR3 is 12 residues. The source is a man in his late teens or twenties in good health. The sequencing input was memory CD4+ T cells sorted from blood. Documented subset: CD45RA-negative fraction. This sequence joins TRBV27 and TRBJ2-7; no clear D gene. CDR3 amino acids: CASSLVGGEQYF. Here the CDR3 DNA reads TGTGCCAGCAGTTTGGTGGGCGGCGAGCAGTACTTC.